Shown below are 23 T cell receptor beta chains from a single sample sequenced in a study of cytomegalovirus exposure and HLA in healthy donors. It was with 60 Vbeta and 13 Jbeta primers that the PCR ran. Profiled with immunoSEQ multiplex PCR; TCRdb holds only in-frame clones, not every one. The sample lists hundreds of thousands of clones, roughly 80% occurring once. Sequences were obtained from PBMCs. The receptors here all came from a man aged 35 to 55 in good health and CMV-seronegative.

V is TRBV18 and J is TRBJ2-7, with 7 bases aligning to TRBD2. Per germline, CDR1 KGHSH and CDR2 LQKENI. The CDR3 sequence is 13 residues long. Trimming cost V 3 bases and J 4 bases; bases outside gene matches: 3. CDR3 sequence: CASSPMGGYEQYF. The CDR3 coding sequence is TGTGCCAGCTCACCGATGGGGGGGTACGAGCAGTACTTC.

The rearrangement links TRBV6-5 to TRBJ1-2; 8 bases align to TRBD1. The junction had 7 bases not matched to a gene; V was cut back by 6 bases and J by 1 base. Germline CDR1 and CDR2: MNHEY and SVGAGI. The CDR3 runs 15 residues. In nucleotides, the CDR3 is TGTGCCAGCAGGCGTTCAGGGGGCTTTAACTATGGCTACACCTTC. Protein sequence: CASRRSGGFNYGYTF.

J is TRBJ1-2 and V is TRBV29-1; tentative D call: TRBD1 (6 bases). CDR3 length: 15 residues. The germline gives CDR1 SQVTM, CDR2 ANQGSEA. Trimming took 3 bases from V and 1 from J, leaving 15 bases between them. CDR3 sequence reads: CSVEGDRQINYGYTF. The CDR3 DNA reads as TGCAGCGTTGAGGGTGACAGGCAAATTAACTATGGCTACACCTTC.

The chain combines TRBV9 with TRBJ2-3, with a tentative D call TRBD2 (6 bases). The CDR3 length is 17 residues. The ends were cut back, 0 bases at V and 0 bases at J, with 14 bases in the middle. The germline V gene encodes CDR1 SGDLS and CDR2 YYNGEE. Here the CDR3 DNA reads TGTGCCAGCAGCGTAGGGGGGAGCGGGCTGAGCACAGATACGCAGTATTTT. It encodes CASSVGGSGLSTDTQYF.

The V and J genes are TRBV7-2 and TRBJ2-1; 13 bases line up with TRBD2. The CDR3 sequence is 15 residues long. Germline CDR1 and CDR2: SGHTA and FQGNSA. The J segment lost 8 bases and the V segment lost 4 bases, leaving 5 bases of the junction unmatched. The CDR3: CASSSGLAGNYEQFF. The CDR3 DNA is TGTGCCAGCAGCTCGGGACTAGCGGGAAACTATGAGCAGTTCTTC.

This chain links TRBV28 with TRBJ2-1, with D possibly TRBD2 on 6 matching bases. V was trimmed by 6 bases and J by 6 bases, leaving 18 bases between them. Germline-derived CDR1 and CDR2 are MDHEN and SYDVKM. This CDR3 region has 15 residues. This chain's CDR3 is CASSPPAGGVNEQFF. CDR3 DNA: TGTGCCAGCAGCCCCCCCGCCGGAGGGGTCAATGAGCAGTTCTTC.

V usage is TRBV9 and J usage is TRBJ2-7, with D possibly TRBD2 on 6 matching bases. Trimming left V 2 bases short and J 6 bases short, with 15 bases between. The CDR3 sequence is 14 residues long. Per germline, CDR1 SGDLS and CDR2 YYNGEE. CDR3 sequence reads: CASSVRDRGVEQYF. CDR3 sequence (DNA): TGTGCCAGCAGCGTCCGGGACCGCGGGGTCGAGCAGTACTTC.

The gene calls are TRBV19 and TRBJ1-4; 7 bases align to TRBD1. This CDR3 has 18 residues. Germline V gene lookup returns CDR1 LNHDA and CDR2 SQIVND (reference sequence). Trimming took 5 bases from V and 0 from J; bases not matched to a gene: 12. DNA for the CDR3: TGTGCCAGTAGTTTCCACAGGGGACCCGAAGCAACTAATGAAAAACTGTTTTTT. It encodes CASSFHRGPEATNEKLFF.

The chain is built from TRBV7-8 and TRBJ1-2; TRBD1 matches at 11 bases. Germline V gene data show CDR1 as SGHVS and CDR2 as FQNEAQ. This CDR3 comprises 13 residues. With V trimmed by 3 bases and J by 6 bases, 0 bases remained unmatched. CDR3 loop: CASSLGQGDGYTF. The CDR3 nucleotides read TGTGCCAGCAGCTTGGGACAGGGGGATGGCTACACCTTC.

The CDR3 here is CASSDQPGHIYEQYF. The CDR3, as DNA: TGTGCCAGCAGCGACCAGCCGGGACACATCTACGAGCAGTACTTC. The gene calls are TRBV7-6 and TRBJ2-7, with D possibly TRBD1 on 6 matching bases. V was cut by 5 bases and J by 3 bases, with 17 bases left in between. CDR3 length: 15 amino acids. CDR1 and CDR2 from the germline V gene are SGHVS and FNYEAQ.

The V call is TRBV19, the J call TRBJ1-2, with 9 positions matching TRBD1. Germline V gene lookup returns CDR1 LNHDA and CDR2 SQIVND (reference sequence). The CDR3 covers 14 residues. V lost 7 bases, J lost 6 bases, and 9 bases stayed unmatched. The CDR3 sequence is CASMFLRQGDGYTF. The CDR3 bases are TGTGCCAGTATGTTCCTACGACAGGGGGATGGCTACACCTTC.

The rearrangement joins TRBV11-2 to TRBJ1-2, with TRBD1 identical over 10 bases. Germline V gives CDR1 SGHAT, CDR2 FQNNGV. The CDR3 extends over 13 amino acids. Trimming cost V 3 bases and J 8 bases; bases outside gene matches: 3. For the CDR3, the DNA is TGTGCCAGCAGCTTGGGACAGGGGATCGGCTACACCTTC. As protein: CASSLGQGIGYTF.

The rearrangement uses TRBV9 and TRBJ1-2; the match to TRBD1 covers 7 bases. J lost 2 bases, V lost 3 bases, and 1 base had no gene match. This CDR3 has 13 residues. The germline gives CDR1 SGDLS, CDR2 YYNGEE. The CDR3, as DNA: TGTGCCAGCAGCGAGGGACAGAACTATGGCTACACCTTC. Protein product: CASSEGQNYGYTF.

The chain couples TRBV4-1 to TRBJ2-7, with TRBD2 matching over 10 bases. CDR3 length: 16 amino acids. V lost 1 base, J lost 0 bases, and 3 bases stayed unmatched. Germline loops: CDR1 MGHRA, CDR2 YSYEKL. CDR3 in amino acids: CASSQVSGGLSYEQYF. DNA for the CDR3: TGCGCCAGCAGCCAAGTTAGCGGGGGGCTCTCCTACGAGCAGTACTTC.

The J gene is TRBJ2-1, the V gene TRBV7-2; 12 nucleotides agree with TRBD1. The CDR3 loop spans 18 amino acids. V was clipped by 5 bases and J by 4 bases; unmatched bases: 12. In germline, CDR1 is SGHTA, CDR2 FQGNSA. The CDR3: CASSQSPTGQGAYNEQFF. As DNA, the CDR3 is TGTGCCAGCAGCCAATCTCCAACGGGACAGGGGGCTTACAATGAGCAGTTCTTC.

This chain joins TRBV11-2 and TRBJ2-1; a possible D gene is TRBD2 (6 bases). Trimming shortened V by 4 bases and J by 7 bases, and 11 bases separated the two germline ends. Germline values: CDR1 SGHAT, CDR2 FQNNGV. The CDR3 is made up of 13 amino acids. CDR3 region: CASSWGVPNEQFF. In DNA form, the CDR3 reads TGTGCCAGCAGCTGGGGGGTACCTAATGAGCAGTTCTTC.

The rearrangement joins TRBV29-1 to TRBJ2-7; TRBD1 agrees at 11 bases. V lost 7 bases and J lost 7; bases outside the gene matches: 6. The V gene's germline CDR1 is SQVTM and CDR2 ANQGSEA. This CDR3 region has 12 residues. CDR3 in DNA: TGCAGCGCTGGACAGGGGGCGGGGGAGCAGTACTTC. It encodes CSAGQGAGEQYF.

The chain uses TRBV7-9 and TRBJ2-7; D perhaps matches TRBD1 (5 bases). The CDR3 sequence is 12 residues long. Per germline, CDR1 SEHNR and CDR2 FQNEAQ (reference sequence). V was shortened by 4 bases and J by 7 bases, with 11 bases between the two germline ends. As DNA, the CDR3 is TGTGCCAGCAGCTCAGGGCGACGTGAGCAGTACTTC. Amino acid sequence: CASSSGRREQYF.

This chain uses TRBV9 with TRBJ2-4; maybe TRBD1 (6 bases). This CDR3 is built from 14 residues. Germline values: CDR1 SGDLS, CDR2 YYNGEE. Trimming removed 3 bases from V and 6 bases from J, with 13 bases in between. Here the CDR3 DNA reads TGTGCCAGCAGCGCCTCCGGGACAACAAACATTCAGTACTTC. It codes for CASSASGTTNIQYF.

The V call is TRBV5-1, the J call TRBJ2-1; D might be TRBD1 (6 bases). The CDR3 is 17 residues long. Trimming stripped 4 bases from V and 7 bases from J, with 24 bases between. Germline V gene lookup returns CDR1 SGHRS and CDR2 YFSETQ. CDR3 amino acids: CASSSPTGTLIGNEQFF. The CDR3 nucleotides read TGCGCCAGCAGCAGCCCGACAGGAACCCTTATTGGGAATGAGCAGTTCTTC. Based on the CDR3 plus reference TRBV5-1 and TRBJ2-1, the full variable domain is KAGVTQTPRYLIKTRGQQVTLSCSPISGHRSVSWYQQTPGQGLQFLFEYFSETQRNKGNFPGRFSGRQFSNSRSEMNVSTLELGDSALYLCASSSPTGTLIGNEQFFGPGTRLTVL.

This clone was seen a single time. The genes are TRBV9 and TRBJ2-2; the match to TRBD2 covers 8 bases. The CDR3 is made up of 16 amino acids. Trimming removed 0 bases from V and 4 bases from J; junction bases left unmatched: 5. Germline CDR1 reads SGDLS; CDR2 reads YYNGEE. The CDR3: CASSVGLAGTTGELFF. The CDR3 DNA sequence: TGTGCCAGCAGCGTAGGGCTAGCGGGCACCACCGGGGAGCTGTTTTTT.

V usage is TRBV19 and J usage is TRBJ2-6, with D possibly matching TRBD2 (6 bases). CDR1 is LNHDA and CDR2 is SQIVND in the germline V gene (reference sequence). Trimming shortened V by 1 base and J by 0 bases, and 7 bases separated the two germline ends. The CDR3 runs 16 residues. The CDR3 DNA is TGTGCCAGTAGTATAGTCGGGAGCTCTGGGGCCAACGTCCTGACTTTC. It encodes CASSIVGSSGANVLTF. The whole variable domain, remainder taken from reference TRBV19 and TRBJ2-6, is DGGITQSPKYLFRKEGQNVTLSCEQNLNHDAMYWYRQDPGQGLRLIYYSQIVNDFQKGDIAEGYSVSREKKESFPLTVTSAQKNPTAFYLCASSIVGSSGANVLTFGAGSRLTVL.

The J gene is TRBJ2-4, the V gene TRBV2, with D tentatively TRBD1 (5 bases). The germline V and J ends were trimmed by 7 bases and 6 bases, with 16 bases remaining between them. The CDR3 is 14 amino acids. CDR1 and CDR2 from the germline V gene are SNHLY and FYNNEI. CDR3 protein: CASTLSGAPNIQYF. CDR3 in DNA: TGTGCCAGCACTCTCAGTGGGGCCCCAAACATTCAGTACTTC.